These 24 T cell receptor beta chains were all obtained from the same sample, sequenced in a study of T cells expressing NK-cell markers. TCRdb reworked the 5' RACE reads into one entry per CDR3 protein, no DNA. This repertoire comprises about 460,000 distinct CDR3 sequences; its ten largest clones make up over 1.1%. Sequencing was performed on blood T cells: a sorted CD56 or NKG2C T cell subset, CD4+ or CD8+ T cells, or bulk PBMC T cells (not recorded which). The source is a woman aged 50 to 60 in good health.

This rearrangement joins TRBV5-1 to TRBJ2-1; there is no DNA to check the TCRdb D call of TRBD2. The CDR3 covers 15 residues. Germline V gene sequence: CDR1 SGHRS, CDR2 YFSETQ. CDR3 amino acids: CASSLGSGGYNEQFF.

The CDR3 is CSAVGTGRTGELFF. The rearrangement joins TRBV20-1 to TRBJ2-2; TCRdb selects TRBD1, and the lack of DNA leaves this call unchecked. CDR1 and CDR2 (germline): DFQATT, SNEGSKA (reference sequence). CDR3 length: 14 residues.

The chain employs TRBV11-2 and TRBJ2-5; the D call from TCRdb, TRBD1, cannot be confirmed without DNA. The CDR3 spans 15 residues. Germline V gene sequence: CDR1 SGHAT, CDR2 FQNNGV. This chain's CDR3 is CASSLDQNRGETQYF. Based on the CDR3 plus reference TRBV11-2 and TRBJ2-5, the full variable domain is EAGVAQSPRYKIIEKRQSVAFWCNPISGHATLYWYQQILGQGPKLLIQFQNNGVVDDSQLPKDRFSAERLKGVDSTLKIQPAKLEDSAVYLCASSLDQNRGETQYFGPGTRLLVL.

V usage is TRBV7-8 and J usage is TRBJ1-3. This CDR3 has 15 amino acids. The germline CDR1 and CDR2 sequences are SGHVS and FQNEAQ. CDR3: CASSSKTSSGNTIYF. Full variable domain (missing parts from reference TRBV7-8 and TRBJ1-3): GAGVSQSPRYKVAKRGQDVALRCDPISGHVSLFWYQQALGQGPEFLTYFQNEAQLDKSGLPSDRFFAERPEGSVSTLKIQRTQQEDSAVYLCASSSKTSSGNTIYFGEGSWLTVV.

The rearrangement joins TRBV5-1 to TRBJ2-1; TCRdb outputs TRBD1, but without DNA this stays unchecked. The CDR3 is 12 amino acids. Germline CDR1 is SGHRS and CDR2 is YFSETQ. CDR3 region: CASSRQRDEQFF.

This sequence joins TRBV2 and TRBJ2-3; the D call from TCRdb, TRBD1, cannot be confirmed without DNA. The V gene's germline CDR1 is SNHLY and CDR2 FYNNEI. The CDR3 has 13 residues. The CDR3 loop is CASSYRDADTQYF.

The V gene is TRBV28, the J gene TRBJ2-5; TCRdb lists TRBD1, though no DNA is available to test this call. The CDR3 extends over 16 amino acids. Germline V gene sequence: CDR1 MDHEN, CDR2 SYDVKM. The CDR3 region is CASSLNQGSFGTAQYF.

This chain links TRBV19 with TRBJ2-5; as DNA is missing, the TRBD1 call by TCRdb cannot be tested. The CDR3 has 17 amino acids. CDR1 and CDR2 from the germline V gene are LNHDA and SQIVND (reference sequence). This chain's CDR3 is CASSTLPGRGAQETQYF.

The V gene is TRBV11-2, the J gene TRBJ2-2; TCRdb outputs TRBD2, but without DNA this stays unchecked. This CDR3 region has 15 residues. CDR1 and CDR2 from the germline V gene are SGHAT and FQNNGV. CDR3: CARGPYTRNTGELFF.

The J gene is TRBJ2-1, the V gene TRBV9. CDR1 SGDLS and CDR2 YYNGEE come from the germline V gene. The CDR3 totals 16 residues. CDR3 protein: CASSEITGNSYNEQFF.

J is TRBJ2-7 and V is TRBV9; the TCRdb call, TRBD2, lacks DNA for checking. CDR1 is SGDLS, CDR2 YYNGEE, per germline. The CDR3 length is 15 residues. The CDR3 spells CASSVGGGAPYEQYF. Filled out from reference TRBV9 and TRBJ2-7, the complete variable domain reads DSGVTQTPKHLITATGQRVTLRCSPRSGDLSVYWYQQSLDQGLQFLIQYYNGEERAKGNILERFSAQQFPDLHSELNLSSLELGDSALYFCASSVGGGAPYEQYFGPGTRLTVT.

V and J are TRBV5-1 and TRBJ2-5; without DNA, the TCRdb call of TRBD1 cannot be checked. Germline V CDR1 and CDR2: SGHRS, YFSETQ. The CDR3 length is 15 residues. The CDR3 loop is CASSWRDRAGETQYF.

The CDR3 reads CASRLLAGGVYEQYF. The rearrangement joins TRBV6-2 or TRBV6-3 to TRBJ2-7; TCRdb selects TRBD2, and the lack of DNA leaves this call unchecked. Germline V gene lookup returns CDR1 MNHEY and CDR2 SVGEGT. The CDR3 runs to 15 residues.

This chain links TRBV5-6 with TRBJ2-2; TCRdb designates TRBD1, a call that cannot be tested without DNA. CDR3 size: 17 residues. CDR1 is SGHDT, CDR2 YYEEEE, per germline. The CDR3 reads CASSLWQGRWNTGELFF. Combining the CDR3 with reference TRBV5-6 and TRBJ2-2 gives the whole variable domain DAGVTQSPTHLIKTRGQQVTLRCSPKSGHDTVSWYQQALGQGPQFIFQYYEEEERQRGNFPDRFSGHQFPNYSSELNVNALLLGDSALYLCASSLWQGRWNTGELFFGEGSRLTVL.

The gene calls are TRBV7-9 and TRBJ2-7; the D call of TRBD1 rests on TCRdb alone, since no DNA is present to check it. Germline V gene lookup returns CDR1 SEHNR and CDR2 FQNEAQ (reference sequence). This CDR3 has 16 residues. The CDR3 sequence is CASSFGAAQWKHEQYF.

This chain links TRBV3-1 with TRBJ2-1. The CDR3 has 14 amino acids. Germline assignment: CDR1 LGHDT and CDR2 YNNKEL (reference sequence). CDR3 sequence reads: CASSQDPTLRQQFF.

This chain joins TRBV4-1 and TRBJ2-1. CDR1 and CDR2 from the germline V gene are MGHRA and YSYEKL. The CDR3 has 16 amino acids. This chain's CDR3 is CASSQGLEVLNNEQFF.

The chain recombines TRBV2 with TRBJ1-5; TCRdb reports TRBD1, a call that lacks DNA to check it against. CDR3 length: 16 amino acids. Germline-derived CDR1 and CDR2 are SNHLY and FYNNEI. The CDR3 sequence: CASSEAETGINQPQHF.

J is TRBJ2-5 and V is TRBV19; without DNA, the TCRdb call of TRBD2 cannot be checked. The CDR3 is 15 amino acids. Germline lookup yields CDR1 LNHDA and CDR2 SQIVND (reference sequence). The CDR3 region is CASSMRLAGEETQYF.

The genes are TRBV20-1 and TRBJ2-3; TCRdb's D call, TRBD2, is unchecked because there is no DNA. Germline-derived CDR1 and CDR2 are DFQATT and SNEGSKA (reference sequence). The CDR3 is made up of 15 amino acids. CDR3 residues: CSAIAGGISTDTQYF.

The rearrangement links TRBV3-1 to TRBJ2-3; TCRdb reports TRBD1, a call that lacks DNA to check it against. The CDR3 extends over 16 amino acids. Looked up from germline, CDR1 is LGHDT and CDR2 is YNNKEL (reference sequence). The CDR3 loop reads CASSRNTGGSTDTQYF.

The CDR3 sequence: CASSLVVGQGAFYNEQFF. This chain connects TRBV5-1 to TRBJ2-1; as DNA is missing, the TRBD1 call by TCRdb cannot be tested. Germline-derived CDR1 and CDR2 are SGHRS and YFSETQ. The CDR3 has 18 amino acids.

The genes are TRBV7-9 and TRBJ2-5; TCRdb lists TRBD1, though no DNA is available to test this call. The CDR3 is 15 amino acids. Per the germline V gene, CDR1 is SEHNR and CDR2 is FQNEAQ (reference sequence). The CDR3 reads CASSLLGPPQETQYF.

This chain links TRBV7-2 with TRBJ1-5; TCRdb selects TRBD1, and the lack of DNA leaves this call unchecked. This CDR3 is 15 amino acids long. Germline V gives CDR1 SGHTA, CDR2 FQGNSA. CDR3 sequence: CASSLTGTSNQPQHF.